Shown below are 27 T cell receptor beta chains from a single sample sequenced in a study of blood T cell repertoires in COVID-19. Libraries were prepared by immunoSEQ multiplex PCR; TCRdb keeps only in-frame clonotypes and omits some of them. The sample holds 250,000 or so clones; 70% to 85% are singletons and the top ten take under 2%. The sequenced sample was peripheral blood. These TCRs come from an elderly woman with acute or convalescent COVID-19.

This chain joins TRBV6-6 and TRBJ2-1; D is perhaps TRBD2 (6 bases). Trimming removed 4 bases at V and 3 bases at J, with 16 bases between. The germline CDR1 and CDR2 sequences are MNHNY and SVGAGI (reference sequence). The CDR3 extends over 16 amino acids. The CDR3 DNA sequence: TGTGCCAGCAGTTCGCTCCTAGGGGAGGACTACAATGAGCAGTTCTTC. This translates into CASSSLLGEDYNEQFF.

V gene TRBV4-1 combines with J gene TRBJ1-4; no clear D. In germline, CDR1 is MGHRA, CDR2 YSYEKL. Trimming took off 1 base at V and 0 bases at J, with 9 bases between the two ends. This CDR3 region has 16 residues. The CDR3 protein is CASSQVPGTTNEKLFF. CDR3 sequence (DNA): TGCGCCAGCAGCCAAGTCCCGGGAACAACTAATGAAAAACTGTTTTTT.

This chain joins TRBV7-2 and TRBJ2-7, with D maybe TRBD2 (6 bases). The V and J ends lost 5 bases and 2 bases respectively, with 22 bases between them. This CDR3 has 17 residues. The germline gives CDR1 SGHTA, CDR2 FQGNSA. In nucleotides, the CDR3 is TGTGCCAGCAGCCCCGGGGGTGGGGTCAAAGGGGCCTACGAGCAGTACTTC. Its protein product is CASSPGGGVKGAYEQYF.

The chain recombines TRBV19 with TRBJ1-5, with D tentatively TRBD1 (6 bases). CDR3 length equals 18 residues. The ends were cut back, 4 bases at V and 2 bases at J, with 21 bases in the middle. The V gene's germline CDR1 is LNHDA and CDR2 SQIVND (reference sequence). The CDR3 sequence is CASSSTSRGGGGNQPQHF. The DNA for the CDR3 is TGTGCCAGTAGTAGCACGAGCAGGGGAGGGGGAGGCAATCAGCCCCAGCATTTT.

The CDR3 loop is CASSYWEGRRSGYTF. The CDR3 DNA reads TGTGCCAGCAGTTACTGGGAAGGGAGGCGAAGTGGCTACACCTTC. The chain recombines TRBV6-2 or TRBV6-3 with TRBJ1-2; D gene unclear. The V end lost 1 base, the J end lost 7 bases, and 16 bases lay between the germline ends. Germline V gene lookup returns CDR1 MNHEY and CDR2 SVGEGT. This CDR3 region has 15 residues.

The chain employs TRBV19 and TRBJ2-7; 10 bases agree with TRBD2. Per germline, CDR1 LNHDA and CDR2 SQIVND (reference sequence). The CDR3 covers 14 residues. Germline trimming cut 6 bases from V and 9 bases from J; bases unmatched to any gene: 11. CDR3 nucleotide sequence: TGTGCCAGTAGCCGGACTAGCGGACTCATCGGGCAGTACTTC. It codes for CASSRTSGLIGQYF.

This clone was detected a few times. This chain uses TRBV29-1 with TRBJ1-1, with D unclear. Trimming removed 7 bases at V and 4 bases at J, with 19 bases between. The CDR3 has 14 amino acids. Germline assignment: CDR1 SQVTM and CDR2 ANQGSEA. The CDR3 reads CSANVRREGTEAFF. The CDR3 DNA follows: TGCAGCGCCAATGTTAGGAGGGAGGGCACTGAAGCTTTCTTT.

The gene calls are TRBV29-1 and TRBJ2-2; the D is unclear. The CDR3 has 13 residues. Germline V CDR1 and CDR2: SQVTM, ANQGSEA. V dropped 3 bases and J dropped 1 base, with 6 bases sitting between them. In DNA form, the CDR3 reads TGCAGCGTTGACCCCCTGAACACCGGGGAGCTGTTTTTT. Protein sequence: CSVDPLNTGELFF.

This rearrangement joins TRBV2 to TRBJ2-7; 8 nucleotides line up with TRBD1. There are 15 residues in the CDR3. J was trimmed by 3 bases and V by 6 bases; bases with no gene match: 10. Germline CDR1 SNHLY, CDR2 FYNNEI. The CDR3 coding sequence is TGTGCCAGCAGGCGGGACAGGACAGGGATCTACGAGCAGTACTTC. It encodes CASRRDRTGIYEQYF.

This sequence joins TRBV1 and TRBJ2-1; TRBD2 reflects the table's D call only, with no check against the DNA. TRBV1 has pseudogene status. The CDR3 is 15 amino acids. CDR3 DNA: TGCACCAGCAGCCAATTATCTAGCGGGTACAATGAGCAGTTCTTC. This translates into CTSSQLSSGYNEQFF.

The chain joins TRBV10-3 to TRBJ2-1; D is possibly TRBD2 (6 bases). In germline, CDR1 is ENHRY, CDR2 SYGVKD. Trimming took off 4 bases at V and 4 bases at J, with 14 bases between the two ends. The CDR3 loop spans 15 amino acids. In DNA form, the CDR3 reads TGTGCCATCAGTGGGGGGGATACGCGGTACAATGAGCAGTTCTTC. Translated, it gives CAISGGDTRYNEQFF.

The gene calls are TRBV9 and TRBJ2-3; a weak D match, TRBD2 (5 bases). Trimming cost V 1 base and J 4 bases, with 10 bases left between them. In germline, CDR1 is SGDLS, CDR2 YYNGEE. This CDR3 contains 14 residues. For the CDR3, the DNA is TGTGCCAGCAGCGTACGGGGTATTCCAGATACGCAGTATTTT. Translation: CASSVRGIPDTQYF.

The chain employs TRBV6-4 and TRBJ2-1; TRBD2 matches 10 bases. The ends lost 3 bases at V and 4 bases at J; junction bases unmatched: 15. The CDR3 is 19 amino acids. Germline-derived CDR1 and CDR2 are MRHNA and SNTAGT. As DNA, the CDR3 is TGTGCCAGCAGTGATTCGAGGGGTCGCAGCGGGAGGGTATACAATGAGCAGTTCTTC. Its translation is CASSDSRGRSGRVYNEQFF.

This clone was recorded only once. The DNA for the CDR3 is TGTGCCAGCAGCCCATCTAGCGGGGGCTACAATGAGCAGTTCTTC. Its translation is CASSPSSGGYNEQFF. The gene calls are TRBV7-3 and TRBJ2-1; TRBD2 matches at 10 bases. This CDR3 comprises 15 residues. The germline gives CDR1 SGHTA, CDR2 FQGTGA. V shed 5 bases and J 3 bases; nucleotides not matched to a gene: 4.

The chain recombines TRBV9 with TRBJ2-5; 14 bases match TRBD2. The length of the CDR3 is 18 residues. Germline V lookup: CDR1 SGDLS, CDR2 YYNGEE. J was trimmed by 2 bases and V by 0 bases; bases with no gene match: 6. CDR3 DNA: TGTGCCAGCAGCGTAGGGGGACTAGCGGGGGCCCTTCAAGAGACCCAGTACTTC. Its translation is CASSVGGLAGALQETQYF.

The rearrangement joins TRBV6-5 to TRBJ2-7, with TRBD1 matching 8 bases. This CDR3 spans 14 amino acids. The germline V gene has CDR1 MNHEY and CDR2 SVGAGI. V was clipped by 6 bases and J by 4 bases; unmatched bases: 8. The CDR3 here is CASSRQGSRYEQYF. CDR3 DNA sequence: TGTGCCAGCAGCCGACAGGGGTCCAGGTACGAGCAGTACTTC.

The chain combines TRBV15 with TRBJ2-5; no clear D gene. Trimming removed 8 bases at V and 1 base at J, with 8 bases between. The V gene's germline CDR1 is LNHNV and CDR2 YYDKDF (reference sequence). The CDR3 sequence is 12 residues long. The CDR3 here is CATARGQETQYF. In DNA, the CDR3 is TGTGCCACCGCTCGCGGCCAAGAGACCCAGTACTTC.

The chain combines TRBV12-3 or TRBV12-4 with TRBJ1-1; 9 bases fit TRBD1. The length of the CDR3 is 12 residues. V shed 6 bases and J 5 bases; nucleotides not matched to a gene: 1. CDR3 nucleotide sequence: TGTGCCAGCAGGGGGACAGGGACTGAAGCTTTCTTT. Translated, it gives CASRGTGTEAFF.

V gene TRBV5-1 combines with J gene TRBJ1-6; 10 nucleotides align to TRBD1. The germline V gene has CDR1 SGHRS and CDR2 YFSETQ. This CDR3 is 14 amino acids long. Losses at the gene ends were 4 bases for V and 10 bases for J; bases not matched to a gene: 5. CDR3 nucleotides: TGCGCCAGCAGCCTGGACAGGGGGGAATCACCCCTCCACTTT. Translation: CASSLDRGESPLHF.

The chain joins TRBV3-1 (or the pseudogene TRBV3-2) to TRBJ2-1; TRBD2 agrees at 11 bases. V shed 6 bases, J shed 9 bases, and the junction held 7 bases outside the gene matches. The V gene's germline CDR1 is LGHDT and CDR2 YNNKEL (reference sequence). The CDR3 length is 14 residues. CDR3 amino acids: CASRLLAGVGEQFF. As DNA, the CDR3 is TGTGCCAGCAGGTTACTAGCGGGAGTTGGTGAGCAGTTCTTC.

V gene TRBV4-1 combines with J gene TRBJ2-2, with 8 bases fitting TRBD1. The germline V gene encodes CDR1 MGHRA and CDR2 YSYEKL. This CDR3 has 16 amino acids. With 3 bases clipped from V and 5 bases from J, the junction kept 8 bases outside the gene matches. The CDR3 nucleotides read TGCGCCAGCAGCCATGGACAGGGTTTCTATACCGGGGAGCTGTTTTTT. Amino acid sequence: CASSHGQGFYTGELFF.

This chain links TRBV7-9 with TRBJ2-1; tentatively, D is TRBD2 (5 bases). Germline V CDR1 and CDR2: SEHNR, FQNEAQ (reference sequence). The CDR3 is 16 residues long. The ends were cut back, 7 bases at V and 7 bases at J, with 23 bases in the middle. The chain's CDR3 is CASTQTTAVSGNEQFF. The CDR3 bases are TGTGCCAGCACCCAAACCACAGCGGTCTCGGGGAATGAGCAGTTCTTC. Filled out from reference TRBV7-9 and TRBJ2-1, the complete variable domain reads DTGVSQNPRHKITKRGQNVTFRCDPISEHNRLYWYRQTLGQGPEFLTYFQNEAQLEKSRLLSDRFSAERPKGSFSTLEIQRTEQGDSAMYLCASTQTTAVSGNEQFFGPGTRLTVL.

The chain recombines TRBV21-1 with TRBJ2-7; the table's TRBD2 call for D was not verified on the DNA. TRBV21-1 is listed as a pseudogene. CDR3 length: 14 amino acids. Here the CDR3 reads CASTPSGDIGEQYF. The CDR3 nucleotides are TGTGCCAGCACCCCTAGCGGGGATATAGGCGAGCAGTACTTC.

V is TRBV18 and J is TRBJ1-3, with TRBD1 matching 7 bases. The CDR3 is made up of 15 amino acids. V was pared by 3 bases and J by 2 bases, with 4 bases of the junction left unmatched. Germline-derived CDR1 and CDR2 are KGHSH and LQKENI. Here the CDR3 DNA reads TGTGCCAGCTCACCTGGGACAGAAACTGGAAACACCATATATTTT. This gives the protein CASSPGTETGNTIYF.

This chain links TRBV6-5 with TRBJ1-6, with 10 bases matching TRBD1. Germline values: CDR1 MNHEY, CDR2 SVGAGI. This CDR3 comprises 16 residues. The V gene end was trimmed by 4 bases and the J gene end by 9 bases; junction bases not matched to a gene: 9. The CDR3 DNA sequence: TGTGCCAGCAGTTCACCCGCCGGGACAGGGGTTTCACCCCTCCACTTT. Its protein product is CASSSPAGTGVSPLHF.

V is TRBV7-2 and J is TRBJ2-3, with D possibly being TRBD2 (6 bases). Trimming shortened V by 6 bases and J by 6 bases, and 19 bases separated the two germline ends. Germline CDR1 is SGHTA and CDR2 is FQGNSA. The CDR3 is 15 residues long. The CDR3 loop is CASRAGSRFGDTQYF. The CDR3 DNA is TGTGCCAGCAGAGCCGGGAGTCGATTCGGGGATACGCAGTATTTT.

This clone was seen a handful of times. The chain uses TRBV7-2 and TRBJ1-2, with D tentatively TRBD1 (5 bases). V was shortened by 2 bases and J by 4 bases, with 11 bases between the two germline ends. This CDR3 region has 14 residues. Germline CDR1 reads SGHTA; CDR2 reads FQGNSA. Here the CDR3 reads CASSLRGGVYGYTF. CDR3 nucleotide sequence: TGTGCCAGCAGCTTAAGGGGAGGAGTCTATGGCTACACCTTC.